This TCR beta chain comes out of a study of blood T cells in healthy people across ages. Alongside a J-beta primer mix, a sample-barcoded 5' primer served in a second PCR lasting about 7 to 11 cycles. Carrying 12 random nucleotides, a template-switch adaptor labeled each individual cDNA molecule. In TCRdb, the 5' RACE reads were re-called with MiXCR into one record per CDR3 protein. This sample has around 600,000 distinct CDR3 sequences, with about 45% found just once. This clonotype has only a few counts. Its specificity is unknown. Study-wide points: Roughly linear declines in TCR beta diversity per million T cells occurred with age.

The J segment lost 10 bases and the V segment lost 0 bases, leaving 10 bases of the junction unmatched. Germline V lookup: CDR1 SNHLY, CDR2 FYNNEI. The CDR3 extends over 16 amino acids. The TCR originated in a man at least 80 years old in good health. V usage is TRBV2 and J usage is TRBJ2-1; 9 nucleotides line up with TRBD2. The sample comprised blood. The CDR3: CASSEAAGGLLKEQFF. The CDR3 region has the DNA TGTGCCAGCAGTGAAGCAGCGGGAGGCCTCTTAAAAGAGCAGTTCTTC.